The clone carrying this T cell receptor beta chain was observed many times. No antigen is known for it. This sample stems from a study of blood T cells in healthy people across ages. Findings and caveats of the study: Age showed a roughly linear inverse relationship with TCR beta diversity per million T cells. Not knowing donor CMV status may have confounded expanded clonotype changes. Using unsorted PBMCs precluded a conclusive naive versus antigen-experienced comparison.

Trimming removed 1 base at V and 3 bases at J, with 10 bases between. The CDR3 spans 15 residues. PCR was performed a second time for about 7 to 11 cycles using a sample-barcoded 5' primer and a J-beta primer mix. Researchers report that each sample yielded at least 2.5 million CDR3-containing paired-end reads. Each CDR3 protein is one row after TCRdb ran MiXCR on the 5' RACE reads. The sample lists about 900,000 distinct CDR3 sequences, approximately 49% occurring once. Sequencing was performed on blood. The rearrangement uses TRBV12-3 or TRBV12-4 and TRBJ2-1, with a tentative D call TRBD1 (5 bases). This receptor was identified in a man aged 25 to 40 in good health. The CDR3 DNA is TGTGCCAGCAGTTTAGTTTTAGGACACTACAATGAGCAGTTCTTC. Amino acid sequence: CASSLVLGHYNEQFF.